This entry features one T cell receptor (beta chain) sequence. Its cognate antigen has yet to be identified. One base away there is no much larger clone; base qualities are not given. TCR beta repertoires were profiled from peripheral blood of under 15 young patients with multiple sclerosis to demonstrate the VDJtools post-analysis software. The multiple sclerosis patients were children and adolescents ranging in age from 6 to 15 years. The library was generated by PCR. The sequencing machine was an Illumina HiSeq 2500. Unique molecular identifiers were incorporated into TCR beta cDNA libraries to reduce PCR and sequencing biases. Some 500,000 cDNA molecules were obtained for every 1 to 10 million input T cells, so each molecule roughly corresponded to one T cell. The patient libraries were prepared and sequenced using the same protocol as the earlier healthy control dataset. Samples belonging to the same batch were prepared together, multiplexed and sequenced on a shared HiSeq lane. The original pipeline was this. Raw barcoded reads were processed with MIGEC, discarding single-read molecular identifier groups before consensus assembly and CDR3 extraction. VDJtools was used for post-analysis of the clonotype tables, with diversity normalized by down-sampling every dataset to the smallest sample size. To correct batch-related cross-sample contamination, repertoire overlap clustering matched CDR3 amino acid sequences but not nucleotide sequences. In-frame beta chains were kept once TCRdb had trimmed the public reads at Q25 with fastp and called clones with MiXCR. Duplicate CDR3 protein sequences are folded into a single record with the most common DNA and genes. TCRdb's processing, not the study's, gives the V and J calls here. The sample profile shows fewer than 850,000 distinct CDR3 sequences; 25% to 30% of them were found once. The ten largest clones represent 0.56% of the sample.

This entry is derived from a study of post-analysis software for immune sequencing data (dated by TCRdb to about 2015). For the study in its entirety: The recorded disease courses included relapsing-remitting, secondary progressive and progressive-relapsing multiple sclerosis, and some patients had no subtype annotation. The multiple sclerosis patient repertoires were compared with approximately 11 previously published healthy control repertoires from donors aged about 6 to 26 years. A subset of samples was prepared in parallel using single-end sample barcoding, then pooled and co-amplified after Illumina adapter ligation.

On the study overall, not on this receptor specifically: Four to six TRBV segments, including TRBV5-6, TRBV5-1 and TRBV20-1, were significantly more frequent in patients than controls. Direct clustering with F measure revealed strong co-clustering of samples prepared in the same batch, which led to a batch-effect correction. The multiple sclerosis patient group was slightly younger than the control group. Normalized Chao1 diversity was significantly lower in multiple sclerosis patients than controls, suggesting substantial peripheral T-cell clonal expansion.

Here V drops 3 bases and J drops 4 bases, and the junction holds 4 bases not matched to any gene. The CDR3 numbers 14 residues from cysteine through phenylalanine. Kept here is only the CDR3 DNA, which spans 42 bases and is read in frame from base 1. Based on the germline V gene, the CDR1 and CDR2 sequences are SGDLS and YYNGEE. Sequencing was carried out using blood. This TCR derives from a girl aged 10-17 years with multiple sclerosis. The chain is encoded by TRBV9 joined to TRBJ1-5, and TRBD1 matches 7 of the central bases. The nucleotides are TGTGCCAGCAGCGGAGGACAGGAAAATCAGCCCCAGCATTTT. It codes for CASSGGQENQPQHF.